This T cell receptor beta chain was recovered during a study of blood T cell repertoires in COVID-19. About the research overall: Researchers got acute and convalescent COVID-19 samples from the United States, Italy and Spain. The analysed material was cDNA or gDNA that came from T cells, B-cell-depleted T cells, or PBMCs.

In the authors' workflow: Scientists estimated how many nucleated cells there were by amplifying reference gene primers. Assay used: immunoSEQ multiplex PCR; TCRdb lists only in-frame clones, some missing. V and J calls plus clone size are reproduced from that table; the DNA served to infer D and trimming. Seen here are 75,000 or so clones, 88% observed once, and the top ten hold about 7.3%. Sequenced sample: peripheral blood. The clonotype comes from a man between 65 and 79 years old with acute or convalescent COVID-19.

The CDR3 sequence: CASSTTGGRSGNQPQHF. The CDR3 nucleotides read TGTGCCAGTAGTACTACAGGGGGCCGATCGGGCAATCAGCCCCAGCATTTT. The chain links TRBV19 to TRBJ1-5; TRBD1 aligns across 9 bases. This CDR3 spans 17 amino acids. V trimming: 4 bases; J trimming: 2 bases; junction bases outside the gene matches: 9. Germline CDR1 LNHDA, CDR2 SQIVND (reference sequence).